What follows are 21 T cell receptor beta chains derived from one specimen sequenced in a study of cytomegalovirus exposure and HLA in healthy donors. 60 Vbeta and 13 Jbeta primers were used in PCR. Here immunoSEQ multiplex PCR was the method, and the copy in TCRdb shows in-frame clones only, minus some. Among some 150,000 clones listed, about two thirds were seen once. Sequencing used PBMCs. The receptors originated from a middle-aged woman in good health and CMV-seronegative.

V gene TRBV30 combines with J gene TRBJ1-1, with D unresolved. Trimming pared 4 bases from V and 10 bases from J, leaving 16 bases between. The CDR3 contains 12 residues. Germline CDR1 GTSNPN, CDR2 SVGIG (reference sequence). This CDR3 is CAWNPGTPPAFF. CDR3 DNA sequence: TGTGCCTGGAATCCGGGAACCCCCCCAGCTTTCTTT.

The chain is built from TRBV27 and TRBJ1-6; D is undetermined. Trimming left V 0 bases short and J 8 bases short, with 14 bases between. The CDR3 covers 16 residues. Looked up from germline, CDR1 is MNHEY and CDR2 is SMNVEV (reference sequence). In DNA form, the CDR3 reads TGTGCCAGCAGTTTATCGAAAGGGAGCTACTATTCACCCCTCCACTTT. This sequence encodes CASSLSKGSYYSPLHF.

This clone occurred a few times. V gene TRBV27 combines with J gene TRBJ2-5; the D gene is possibly TRBD2 (6 bases). The CDR3 contains 15 residues. The V end lost 3 bases, the J end lost 5 bases, and 16 bases lay between the germline ends. The germline gives CDR1 MNHEY, CDR2 SMNVEV (reference sequence). The CDR3 region has the DNA TGTGCCAGCAGTTTTTACGGGGGAGGTAGGGAGACCCAGTACTTC. Residues: CASSFYGGGRETQYF.

This clone was seen a handful of times. Mismatch with germline at one junction end may stem from a read error. The genes are TRBV5-6 and TRBJ2-5; D possibly corresponds to TRBD2 (5 bases). In germline, CDR1 is SGHDT, CDR2 YYEEEE. The CDR3 is 14 residues long. CDR3 sequence reads: CASSRDQAPEAQYF. The DNA for the CDR3 is TGTGCCAGCAGCCGGGATCAGGCCCCAGAGGCCCAGTACTTC. Drawing the rest from reference TRBV5-6 and TRBJ2-5, the complete variable domain is DAGVTQSPTHLIKTRGQQVTLRCSPKSGHDTVSWYQQALGQGPQFIFQYYEEEERQRGNFPDRFSGHQFPNYSSELNVNALLLGDSALYLCASSRDQAPEAQYFGPGTRLLVL.

This clone was seen a handful of times. The V call is TRBV7-2, the J call TRBJ1-1, with 7 bases aligning to TRBD1. Germline V gene sequence: CDR1 SGHTA, CDR2 FQGNSA. The CDR3 runs to 16 residues. Trimming took 1 base from V and 0 from J; bases not matched to a gene: 5. The CDR3 is CASSLGGGTVNTEAFF. The CDR3, as DNA: TGTGCCAGCAGCTTAGGAGGGGGCACCGTGAACACTGAAGCTTTCTTT.

As to this clone: The germline gene is not matched at one end of the junction; a read error may be the cause. This rearrangement joins TRBV4-1 to TRBJ1-2; D is ambiguous. Per the germline V gene, CDR1 is MGHRA and CDR2 is YSYEKL. CDR3 length equals 13 residues. DNA of the CDR3: TGCGCCAACAGCCAAGGATCCCCCTACGGCTACACCTTC. The encoded protein is CANSQGSPYGYTF.

The chain combines TRBV27 with TRBJ2-3; possible D gene TRBD2, 7 bases. CDR3 length: 16 residues. Germline V gene lookup returns CDR1 MNHEY and CDR2 SMNVEV (reference sequence). The V gene lost 2 bases and the J gene lost 2 bases, with 14 bases spanning the gap. The CDR3 DNA is TGTGCCAGCAGTTTAGGTGGGGGGGCGGTCACAGATACGCAGTATTTT. It yields the protein CASSLGGGAVTDTQYF.

The V gene is TRBV10-1, the J gene TRBJ2-3, with 11 nucleotides matching TRBD2. CDR1 and CDR2 (germline): WNHNN, SYGVQD (reference sequence). This CDR3 comprises 14 residues. With V trimmed by 5 bases and J by 4 bases, 2 bases remained unmatched. CDR3 residues: CASSLAGGADTQYF. CDR3 nucleotide sequence: TGCGCCAGCAGTCTAGCGGGGGGAGCAGATACGCAGTATTTT.

A few counts support this clone. In nucleotides, the CDR3 is TGTGCCAGCAGTGACGGGGGGGGTACCGGAATAGCTTTCTTT. It yields the protein CASSDGGGTGIAFF. The chain links TRBV6-1 to TRBJ1-1, with a possible D match to TRBD1 (5 bases). Looked up from germline, CDR1 is MNHNS and CDR2 is SASEGT. The V end was cut by 3 bases, the J end by 10 bases, with 18 bases between. The CDR3 runs 14 residues.

The rearrangement joins TRBV7-9 to TRBJ2-3; 7 bases map to TRBD2. Trimming cost V 6 bases and J 4 bases; bases outside gene matches: 7. Germline V gene sequence: CDR1 SEHNR, CDR2 FQNEAQ (reference sequence). The CDR3 is made up of 14 amino acids. CDR3 DNA: TGTGCCAGCAGAACTAGCGCCAGCGCAGATACGCAGTATTTT. Translation gives CASRTSASADTQYF.

The chain combines TRBV27 with TRBJ2-1, with 13 nucleotides matching TRBD2. This CDR3 is 14 amino acids long. V lost 6 bases and J lost 9; bases outside the gene matches: 5. The germline gives CDR1 MNHEY, CDR2 SMNVEV (reference sequence). CDR3 sequence: CASRTSGGALEQFF. For the CDR3, the DNA is TGTGCCAGCAGAACTAGCGGGGGGGCCCTTGAGCAGTTCTTC.

This clone was observed a few times. The V gene is TRBV7-2, the J gene TRBJ1-1; D uncertain. V lost 10 bases and J 3 bases, leaving 12 bases between the germline ends. The CDR3 is 12 amino acids. CDR1 SGHTA and CDR2 FQGNSA come from the germline V gene. The CDR3 DNA is TGTGCCACCCCTCCAGCGGACACTGAAGCTTTCTTT. This gives the protein CATPPADTEAFF. Full variable domain (missing parts from reference TRBV7-2 and TRBJ1-1): GAGVSQSPSNKVTEKGKDVELRCDPISGHTALYWYRQSLGQGLEFLIYFQGNSAPDKSGLPSDRFSAERTGGSVSTLTIQRTQQEDSAVYLCATPPADTEAFFGQGTRLTVV.

This clone was observed a single time. This rearrangement joins TRBV5-1 to TRBJ2-3, with D possibly matching TRBD2 (5 bases). Germline V gene data show CDR1 as SGHRS and CDR2 as YFSETQ. This CDR3 is built from 15 residues. V lost 0 bases and J lost 1, with 9 bases in between. The CDR3 region has the DNA TGCGCCAGCAGCTTGGCCCCGAGGGGCACAGATACGCAGTATTTT. Amino acids: CASSLAPRGTDTQYF.

This chain connects TRBV19 to TRBJ2-5; 8 nucleotides agree with TRBD2. Germline-derived CDR1 and CDR2 are LNHDA and SQIVND (reference sequence). The CDR3 covers 16 residues. The V and J ends lost 3 bases and 3 bases, in that order; junction bases with no gene match: 9. The CDR3 is CASSITASGQKETQYF. The CDR3 region has the DNA TGTGCCAGTAGTATTACGGCTAGCGGGCAGAAAGAGACCCAGTACTTC.

The V and J genes are TRBV7-9 and TRBJ2-5; TRBD1 aligns across 7 bases. The CDR3 length is 14 residues. J was trimmed by 2 bases and V by 3 bases; bases with no gene match: 3. Looked up from germline, CDR1 is SEHNR and CDR2 is FQNEAQ (reference sequence). CDR3 nucleotides: TGTGCCAGCAGCTTCCGGACAGGTCAAGAGACCCAGTACTTC. It translates to CASSFRTGQETQYF.

This chain uses TRBV4-2 with TRBJ2-3, with TRBD2 identical over 12 bases. V lost 0 bases to trimming and J lost 4 bases; unmatched junction nucleotides: 11. Per germline, CDR1 LGHNA and CDR2 YNFKEQ. The CDR3 contains 19 residues. The CDR3 nucleotides read TGTGCCAGCAGCCAAGATTTGGTTCTAGCGGGGGGGCGTGCAGATACGCAGTATTTT. Translating it yields CASSQDLVLAGGRADTQYF.

Comment on this clone: One end of the junction fails to match germline, which may point to a read error. This rearrangement joins TRBV9 to TRBJ1-2; TRBD1 matches 7 bases. Germline assignment: CDR1 SGDLS and CDR2 YYNGEE. This CDR3 is built from 15 residues. CDR3 region: CASSVGGQTFYGHTF. The CDR3 bases are TGTGCCAGCAGCGTAGGGGGACAGACCTTCTATGGCCACACCTTC.

This sequence joins TRBV19 and TRBJ1-5; D possibly corresponds to TRBD1 (6 bases). The CDR3 spans 14 residues. Between the trimmed V and J ends, which lost 7 bases and 5 bases, there was a span of 15 bases. Germline CDR1 and CDR2: LNHDA and SQIVND (reference sequence). CDR3: CASIPGQAHQPQHF. DNA of the CDR3: TGTGCCAGTATTCCGGGACAAGCCCATCAGCCCCAGCATTTT. The full variable domain, its missing parts supplied by reference TRBV19 and TRBJ1-5, is DGGITQSPKYLFRKEGQNVTLSCEQNLNHDAMYWYRQDPGQGLRLIYYSQIVNDFQKGDIAEGYSVSREKKESFPLTVTSAQKNPTAFYLCASIPGQAHQPQHFGDGTRLSIL.

The chain links TRBV19 to TRBJ1-5; D unclear. The CDR3 loop spans 12 amino acids. V was pared by 10 bases and J by 2 bases, with 9 bases between. CDR1 and CDR2 from the germline V gene are LNHDA and SQIVND (reference sequence). Here the CDR3 reads CATDQGNQPQHF. CDR3 sequence (DNA): TGTGCCACCGATCAGGGCAATCAGCCCCAGCATTTT.

The chain couples TRBV4-3 to TRBJ1-2; unclear D gene. Germline V gene lookup returns CDR1 LGHNA and CDR2 YSLEER. Between the trimmed V and J ends, which lost 0 bases and 0 bases, there was a span of 11 bases. The CDR3 sequence is 16 residues long. This CDR3 is CASSQERHYANYGYTF. DNA of the CDR3: TGCGCCAGCAGCCAAGAGCGGCACTACGCTAACTATGGCTACACCTTC.

This chain links TRBV5-4 with TRBJ1-2; 10 bases fit TRBD1. CDR3 length: 15 amino acids. Germline V gene data show CDR1 as SGHNT and CDR2 as YYREEE (reference sequence). V was pared by 4 bases and J by 2 bases, with 5 bases of the junction left unmatched. CDR3 protein: CASSLPGQGNYGYTF. The CDR3 nucleotides read TGTGCCAGCAGCCTACCGGGACAGGGGAACTATGGCTACACCTTC.